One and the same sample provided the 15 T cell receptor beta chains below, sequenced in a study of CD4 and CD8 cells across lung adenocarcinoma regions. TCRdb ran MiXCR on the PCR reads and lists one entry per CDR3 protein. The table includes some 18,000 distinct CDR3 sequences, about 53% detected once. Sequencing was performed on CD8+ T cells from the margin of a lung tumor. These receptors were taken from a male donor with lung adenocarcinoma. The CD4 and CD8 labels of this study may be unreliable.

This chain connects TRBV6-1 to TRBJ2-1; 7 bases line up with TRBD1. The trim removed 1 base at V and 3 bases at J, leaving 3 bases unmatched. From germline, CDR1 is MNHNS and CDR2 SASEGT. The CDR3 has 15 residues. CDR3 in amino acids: CASSEESGGYNEQFF. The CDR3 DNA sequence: TGTGCCAGCAGTGAAGAGTCAGGGGGCTACAATGAGCAGTTCTTC.

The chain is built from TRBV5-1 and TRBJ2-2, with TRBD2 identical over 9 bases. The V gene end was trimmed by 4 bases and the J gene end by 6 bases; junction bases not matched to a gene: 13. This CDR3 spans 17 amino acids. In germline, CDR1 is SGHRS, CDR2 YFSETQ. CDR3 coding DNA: TGCGCCAGCAGCGCCGGGAGCGGGAGGCCCGGGGCCGGGGAGCTGTTTTTT. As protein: CASSAGSGRPGAGELFF.

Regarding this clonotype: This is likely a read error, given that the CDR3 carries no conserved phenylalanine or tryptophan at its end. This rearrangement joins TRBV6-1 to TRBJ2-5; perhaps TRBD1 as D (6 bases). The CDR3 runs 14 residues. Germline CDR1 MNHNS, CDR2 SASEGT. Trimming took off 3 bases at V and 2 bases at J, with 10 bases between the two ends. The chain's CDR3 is CASSDLGQQETQYS. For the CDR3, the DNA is TGTGCCAGCAGTGATCTAGGACAGCAAGAGACCCAGTACTCG.

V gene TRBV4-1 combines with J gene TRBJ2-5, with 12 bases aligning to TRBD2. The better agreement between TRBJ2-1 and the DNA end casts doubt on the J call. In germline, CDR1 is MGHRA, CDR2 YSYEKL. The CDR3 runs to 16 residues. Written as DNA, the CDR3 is TGCGCCAGCAGCCATGAGGGACTAGCGGGCCATCCGGGGCAGTTCTTC. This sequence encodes CASSHEGLAGHPGQFF.

CDR3 amino acids: CASSSGGVAKNTQYF. The CDR3 region has the DNA TGCGCCAGCAGCTCGGGGGGGGTGGCCAAAAATACTCAGTACTTC. The chain links TRBV4-1 to TRBJ2-4; 8 bases line up with TRBD2. Losses at the gene ends were 5 bases for V and 12 bases for J; bases not matched to a gene: 15. CDR1 and CDR2 (germline): MGHRA, YSYEKL. This CDR3 is built from 15 residues.

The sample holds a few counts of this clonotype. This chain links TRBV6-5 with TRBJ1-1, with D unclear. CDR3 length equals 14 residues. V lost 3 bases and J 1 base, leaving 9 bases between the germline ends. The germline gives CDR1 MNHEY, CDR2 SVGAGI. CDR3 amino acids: CASSYLVRNTEAFF. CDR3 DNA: TGTGCCAGCAGTTATTTAGTGAGGAACACTGAAGCTTTCTTT.

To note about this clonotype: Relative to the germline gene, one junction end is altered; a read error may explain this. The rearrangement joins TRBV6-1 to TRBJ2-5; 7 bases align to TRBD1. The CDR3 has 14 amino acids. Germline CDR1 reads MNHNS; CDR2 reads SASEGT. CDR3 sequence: CAGRGGGDRETQYF. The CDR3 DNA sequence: TGTGCGGGGAGAGGGGGCGGAGACCGAGAGACGCAGTACTTC.

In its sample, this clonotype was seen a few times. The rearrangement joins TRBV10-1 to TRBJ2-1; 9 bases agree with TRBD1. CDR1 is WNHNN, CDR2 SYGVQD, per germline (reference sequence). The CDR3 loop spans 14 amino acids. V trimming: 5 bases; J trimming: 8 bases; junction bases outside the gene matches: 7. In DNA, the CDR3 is TGCGCCAGCAGTCTCGGACAGGGGTACCATGAGCAGTTCTTC. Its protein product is CASSLGQGYHEQFF.

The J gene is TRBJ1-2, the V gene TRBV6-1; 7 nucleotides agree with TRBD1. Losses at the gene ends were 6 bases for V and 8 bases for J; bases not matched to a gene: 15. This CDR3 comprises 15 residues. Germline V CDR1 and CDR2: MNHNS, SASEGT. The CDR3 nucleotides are TGTGCCAGCAGCCCCAACTCAGCGACAGGGTTGGGCTACACCTTC. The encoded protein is CASSPNSATGLGYTF.

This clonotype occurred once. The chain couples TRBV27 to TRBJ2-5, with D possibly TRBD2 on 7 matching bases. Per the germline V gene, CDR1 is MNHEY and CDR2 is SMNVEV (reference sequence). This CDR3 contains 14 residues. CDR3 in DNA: TGTGCGGGCGGCGGGGGCAGTCCCAAAGATACGCAGTACTTC. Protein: CAGGGGSPKDTQYF.

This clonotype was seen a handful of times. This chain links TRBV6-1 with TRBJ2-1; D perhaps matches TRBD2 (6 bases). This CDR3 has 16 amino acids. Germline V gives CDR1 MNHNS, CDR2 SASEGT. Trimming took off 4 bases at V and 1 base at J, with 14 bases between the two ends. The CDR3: CASSVGASVSYNEQFF. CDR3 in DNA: TGTGCCAGCAGTGTTGGGGCTAGCGTATCCTACAATGAGCAGTTCTTC.

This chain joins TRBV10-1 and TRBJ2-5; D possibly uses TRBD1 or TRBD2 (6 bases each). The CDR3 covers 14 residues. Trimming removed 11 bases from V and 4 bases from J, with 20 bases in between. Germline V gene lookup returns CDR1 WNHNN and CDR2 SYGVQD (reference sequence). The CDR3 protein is CAGIGGRGPETQYF. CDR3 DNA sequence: TGCGCCGGGATCGGGGGCCGGGGCCCAGAGACCCAGTACTTC.

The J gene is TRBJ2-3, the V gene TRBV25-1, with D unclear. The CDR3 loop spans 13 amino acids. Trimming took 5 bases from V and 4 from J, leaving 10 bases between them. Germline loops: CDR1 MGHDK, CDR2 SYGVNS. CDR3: CASSRTVADTQYF. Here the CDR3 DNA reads TGTGCCAGCAGTCGGACGGTCGCAGATACGCAGTATTTT.

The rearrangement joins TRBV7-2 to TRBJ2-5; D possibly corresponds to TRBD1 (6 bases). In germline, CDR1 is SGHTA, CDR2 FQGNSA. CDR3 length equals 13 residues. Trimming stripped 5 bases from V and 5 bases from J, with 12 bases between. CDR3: CASSPPGAETQYF. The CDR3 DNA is TGTGCCAGCAGCCCACCAGGGGCGGAGACCCAGTACTTC.

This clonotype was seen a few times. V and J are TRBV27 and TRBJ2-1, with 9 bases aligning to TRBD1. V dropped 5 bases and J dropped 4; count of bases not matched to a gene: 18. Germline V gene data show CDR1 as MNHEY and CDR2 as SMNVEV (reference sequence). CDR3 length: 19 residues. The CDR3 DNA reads TGTGCCAGCAGTCCTGAGTGGGCTTCCGGGACAGGGATATACAATGAGCAGTTCTTC. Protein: CASSPEWASGTGIYNEQFF.